Listed here is a single T cell receptor beta chain. Its matching antigen is unknown. Produced via immunoSEQ multiplex PCR; TCRdb's table is partial and in-frame only. The repertoire holds some 2,000,000 clones, with about 95% as singletons. The V gene's germline CDR1 is SGHAT and CDR2 FQDESV (reference sequence). CDR3 size: 13 residues. V lost 3 bases, J lost 4 bases, and 8 bases lay in between. This sample is drawn from a study of shared clonotypes between healthy human individuals. CD45RO-negative CD8 cells positively selected for CCR7 made up the naive population, which excluded terminally differentiated effector memory CD45RA+ cells. Study-wide results and limits: The study drew on few donors, limiting represented genetic and exposure-history diversity.

The receptor's source is a man in his late teens or twenties in good health. Material for sequencing was naive CD8+ T cells sorted from blood. This chain joins TRBV11-1 and TRBJ2-3; D remains ambiguous. The CDR3 is CASSFLEADTQYF. In DNA form, the CDR3 reads TGTGCCAGCAGCTTTCTTGAGGCAGATACGCAGTATTTT.